This TCR beta chain is drawn from a study of OX40 agonist ivuxolimab in advanced cancers. Of note for this clone: Its antigen remains unidentified.

Germline V gene lookup returns CDR1 SGHTA and CDR2 FQGNSA. V was shortened by 6 bases and J by 5 bases, with 10 bases between the two germline ends. The CDR3 has 12 amino acids. Measured with immunoSEQ multiplex PCR; TCRdb has only the in-frame clones, and not every one. Among tens of thousands of clones listed, about four fifths were seen once. Study-wide findings and caveats: Expanded clones were, on average, more numerous in CD8+ T cells than in CD4+.

This TCR was recovered from an adult with an advanced solid tumor such as melanoma, head and neck, liver or kidney cancer. The specimen comprised CD4+ or CD8+ T cells sorted from blood, sampled in a trial of the OX40 agonist ivuxolimab. The chain is built from TRBV7-2 and TRBJ1-1; possibly TRBD1 for D (6 bases). CDR3 protein: CASRHQGTEAFF. CDR3 in DNA: TGTGCCAGCAGACATCAGGGGACTGAAGCTTTCTTT. The complete variable domain, with remaining parts taken from reference TRBV7-2 and TRBJ1-1, reads GAGVSQSPSNKVTEKGKDVELRCDPISGHTALYWYRQSLGQGLEFLIYFQGNSAPDKSGLPSDRFSAERTGGSVSTLTIQRTQQEDSAVYLCASRHQGTEAFFGQGTRLTVV.